The next 26 T cell receptor beta chains were all read from a single sample in a study of graft-versus-host responses after intestinal transplantation. Once graft tissue had been processed, intraepithelial and lamina propria lymphocytes were released. The data were produced by immunoSEQ multiplex PCR, yet TCRdb's version contains in-frame clones alone and is incomplete. Among 12,000 to 15,000 clones listed, around 74% were seen once. Sequenced here: ileum tissue, sampled 16 days after intestinal transplant. The receptors derive from a human patient who received an intestinal transplant, so some T cells may come from the graft donor.

The rearrangement uses TRBV19 and TRBJ2-1; the match to TRBD2 covers 7 bases. CDR1 LNHDA and CDR2 SQIVND come from the germline V gene (reference sequence). The V segment lost 4 bases and the J segment 0 bases; nucleotides outside the gene matches: 6. The CDR3 is 16 amino acids. The CDR3 bases are TGTGCCAGTAGTACCTGGGACTACTCCTCCTACAATGAGCAGTTCTTC. It specifies CASSTWDYSSYNEQFF.

This clone showed up just a few times. CDR3 in DNA: TGTGCCAGTAGTATAGATGGGTCTAGCGGGGGCCATGAGCAGTTCTTC. Translating it yields CASSIDGSSGGHEQFF. V and J are TRBV19 and TRBJ2-1, with 10 positions matching TRBD2. This CDR3 is 16 amino acids long. V was clipped by 0 bases and J by 8 bases; unmatched bases: 7. From germline, CDR1 is LNHDA and CDR2 SQIVND (reference sequence).

The chain employs TRBV4-3 and TRBJ1-5, with D tentatively TRBD1 (6 bases). Germline V gene sequence: CDR1 LGHNA, CDR2 YSLEER. Between the trimmed V and J ends, which lost 0 bases and 4 bases, there was a span of 7 bases. The CDR3 sequence is 14 residues long. Here the CDR3 DNA reads TGCGCCAGCAGCCAAGAAACAGGGAATCAGCCCCAGCATTTT. Its protein product is CASSQETGNQPQHF.

The chain joins TRBV6-6 to TRBJ1-2; tentatively, D is TRBD1 (5 bases). The V gene lost 5 bases and the J gene lost 4 bases, with 14 bases spanning the gap. The CDR3 extends over 14 amino acids. Germline V gene data show CDR1 as MNHNY and CDR2 as SVGAGI (reference sequence). CDR3 coding DNA: TGTGCCAGCAGTCTAAACAGGTGGGGCTATGGCTACACCTTC. Translation gives CASSLNRWGYGYTF.

CDR3 coding DNA: TGTGCCAGCAGTGAAGCGTGGCAGACTCATAATTCACCCCTCCACTTT. Translated: CASSEAWQTHNSPLHF. The rearrangement uses TRBV25-1 and TRBJ1-6; D ambiguous. V was cut by 2 bases and J by 5 bases, with 13 bases left in between. Per germline, CDR1 MGHDK and CDR2 SYGVNS. This CDR3 has 16 amino acids. The entire variable domain, with the rest obtained from reference TRBV25-1 and TRBJ1-6, is as follows: EADIYQTPRYLVIGTGKKITLECSQTMGHDKMYWYQQDPGMELHLIHYSYGVNSTEKGDLSSESTVSRIRTEHFPLTLESARPSHTSQYLCASSEAWQTHNSPLHFGNGTRLTVT.

The chain employs TRBV30 and TRBJ2-2; D not certain. Looked up from germline, CDR1 is GTSNPN and CDR2 is SVGIG (reference sequence). The CDR3 totals 13 residues. V lost 1 base, J lost 0 bases, and 3 bases lay in between. The CDR3 sequence is CAWSDTNTGELFF. DNA for the CDR3: TGTGCCTGGAGTGACACGAACACCGGGGAGCTGTTTTTT.

In this sample, this clone turned up a few times. The chain recombines TRBV4-1 with TRBJ1-1; no reliable D call. From germline, CDR1 is MGHRA and CDR2 YSYEKL. This CDR3 has 15 amino acids. V lost 1 base to trimming and J lost 0 bases, with 9 bases between them. CDR3 DNA: TGCGCCAGCAGCCAAGTCAACAGCATGAACACTGAAGCTTTCTTT. Its translation: CASSQVNSMNTEAFF.

This chain links TRBV7-6 with TRBJ1-1, with D tentatively TRBD1 (5 bases). Germline CDR1 is SGHVS and CDR2 is FNYEAQ. V was clipped by 1 base and J by 4 bases, with 7 bases between them. CDR3 length equals 13 residues. The CDR3, as DNA: TGTGCCAGCAGCTTAGGGGGGGGCACTGAAGCTTTCTTT. It yields the protein CASSLGGGTEAFF.

CDR3 protein: CASSPASGSSYEQYF. CDR3 DNA: TGTGCCAGCAGTCCCGCCAGCGGGAGCTCCTACGAGCAGTACTTC. J is TRBJ2-7 and V is TRBV6-5; 8 bases are shared with TRBD2. CDR1 and CDR2 from the germline V gene are MNHEY and SVGAGI. The CDR3 covers 15 residues. Losses at the gene ends were 5 bases for V and 0 bases for J; bases not matched to a gene: 6.

The genes are TRBV5-6 and TRBJ2-1; a weak D match, TRBD2 (6 bases). V lost 6 bases, J lost 2 bases, and 18 bases lay in between. The germline V gene has CDR1 SGHDT and CDR2 YYEEEE. The CDR3 extends over 16 amino acids. CDR3: CASTPMRGNPYNEQFF. The CDR3 DNA sequence: TGTGCCAGCACCCCAATGCGGGGTAACCCCTACAATGAGCAGTTCTTC.

The chain uses TRBV2 and TRBJ2-7; D may be TRBD1 (5 bases). V was cut by 4 bases and J by 3 bases, with 10 bases left in between. CDR1 is SNHLY and CDR2 is FYNNEI in the germline V gene. The length of the CDR3 is 13 residues. In DNA form, the CDR3 reads TGTGCCAGCAGTGTTGGCAGGGACTACGAGCAGTACTTC. Amino acids: CASSVGRDYEQYF.

This clone was seen a few times. The V call is TRBV19, the J call TRBJ2-1; 7 nucleotides match TRBD2. The germline CDR1 and CDR2 sequences are LNHDA and SQIVND (reference sequence). The ends lost 3 bases at V and 0 bases at J; junction bases unmatched: 2. This CDR3 has 15 residues. CDR3 residues: CASSMSGISYNEQFF. As DNA, the CDR3 is TGTGCCAGTAGTATGAGCGGGATCTCCTACAATGAGCAGTTCTTC.

The gene calls are TRBV5-1 and TRBJ2-5, with 7 bases aligning to TRBD2. V lost 3 bases, J lost 4 bases, and 9 bases stayed unmatched. The CDR3 covers 15 residues. The germline V gene encodes CDR1 SGHRS and CDR2 YFSETQ. This chain's CDR3 is CASSSSGGILETQYF. The CDR3 coding sequence is TGCGCCAGCAGCTCCTCCGGGGGGATACTAGAGACCCAGTACTTC.

The J gene is TRBJ2-7, the V gene TRBV4-2, with 7 bases fitting TRBD1. Germline CDR1 LGHNA, CDR2 YNFKEQ. V lost 4 bases, J lost 5 bases, and 2 bases stayed unmatched. This CDR3 is 12 amino acids long. The CDR3 region has the DNA TGTGCCAGCAGCCGACAGGGCCACGAGCAGTACTTC. This gives the protein CASSRQGHEQYF.

The chain recombines TRBV6-5 with TRBJ2-1; D remains unclear. V dropped 2 bases and J dropped 0 bases, with 8 bases sitting between them. CDR1 and CDR2 from the germline V gene are MNHEY and SVGAGI. The CDR3 spans 15 residues. In DNA, the CDR3 is TGTGCCAGCAGTTACGTACGGAGCTCCTACAATGAGCAGTTCTTC. Protein product: CASSYVRSSYNEQFF.

The chain links TRBV27 to TRBJ1-1, with D possibly matching TRBD1 (6 bases). V was shortened by 2 bases and J by 0 bases, with 10 bases between the two germline ends. The germline gives CDR1 MNHEY, CDR2 SMNVEV (reference sequence). This CDR3 contains 15 residues. The CDR3 sequence is CASSLAGAVNTEAFF. DNA of the CDR3: TGTGCCAGCAGTTTAGCGGGGGCGGTGAACACTGAAGCTTTCTTT.

The rearrangement joins TRBV28 to TRBJ1-1; D possibly corresponds to TRBD1 (5 bases). This CDR3 is 15 amino acids long. The V end lost 2 bases, the J end lost 10 bases, and 20 bases lay between the germline ends. Germline V gene lookup returns CDR1 MDHEN and CDR2 SYDVKM. The CDR3: CASSLTFRGSPGAFF. CDR3 DNA sequence: TGTGCCAGCAGTTTAACGTTCCGGGGGAGTCCGGGAGCTTTCTTT.

The chain combines TRBV6-1 with TRBJ2-7, with TRBD2 identical over 9 bases. The ends lost 5 bases at V and 3 bases at J; junction bases unmatched: 8. Germline CDR1 MNHNS, CDR2 SASEGT. This CDR3 has 15 residues. This CDR3 is CASSFTSLAGYEQYF. The CDR3 bases are TGTGCCAGCAGTTTTACATCACTAGCGGGCTACGAGCAGTACTTC.

V gene TRBV19 combines with J gene TRBJ2-7, with a weak D call TRBD1 (6 bases). Germline-derived CDR1 and CDR2 are LNHDA and SQIVND (reference sequence). V was clipped by 2 bases and J by 2 bases, with 13 bases between them. CDR3 length: 15 amino acids. CDR3 nucleotides: TGTGCCAGTAGTATATCAGGGGTTATCGCCTACGAGCAGTACTTC. This translates into CASSISGVIAYEQYF.

The sample holds a few counts of this clone. In DNA form, the CDR3 reads TGTGCCACCAGCAGGGGACAGGGGAACCAGCCCCAGCATTTT. Its translation is CATSRGQGNQPQHF. The chain joins TRBV15 to TRBJ1-5, with 10 bases matching TRBD1. This CDR3 has 14 residues. V lost 3 bases and J lost 7; bases outside the gene matches: 3. Germline V gene data show CDR1 as LNHNV and CDR2 as YYDKDF (reference sequence). Looking up the rest from reference TRBV15 and TRBJ1-5 gives the full variable domain: DAMVIQNPRYQVTQFGKPVTLSCSQTLNHNVMYWYQQKSSQAPKLLFHYYDKDFNNEADTPDNFQSRRPNTSFCFLDIRSPGLGDTAMYLCATSRGQGNQPQHFGDGTRLSIL.

The chain couples TRBV5-4 to TRBJ1-2; possible D gene TRBD1, 6 bases. The CDR3 runs 16 residues. The V gene lost 2 bases and the J gene lost 7 bases, with 21 bases spanning the gap. Per germline, CDR1 SGHNT and CDR2 YYREEE (reference sequence). DNA for the CDR3: TGTGCCAGCAGCTTCGGCCAGGGGACGGGTTTTGGTGGCTACACCTTC. It translates to CASSFGQGTGFGGYTF.

The rearrangement joins TRBV4-1 to TRBJ2-2; 7 bases match TRBD1. The CDR3 is 17 amino acids. Germline CDR1 MGHRA, CDR2 YSYEKL. V gave up 2 bases and J gave up 1 base; unmatched junction bases: 7. CDR3 sequence (DNA): TGCGCCAGCAGCCAACCTTACAGGGGTGGGAACACCGGGGAGCTGTTTTTT. Residues: CASSQPYRGGNTGELFF.

The table lists this clone with a few counts. The rearrangement uses TRBV13 and TRBJ1-4; a possible D gene is TRBD1 (6 bases). This CDR3 is 14 amino acids long. CDR1 and CDR2 (germline): PRHDT, FYEKMQ (reference sequence). Trimming took 3 bases from V and 8 from J, leaving 13 bases between them. CDR3 amino acids: CASSFRGGAEKLFF. The CDR3 region has the DNA TGTGCCAGCAGCTTCAGGGGTGGAGCGGAAAAACTGTTTTTT.

This chain links TRBV5-4 with TRBJ1-1; 7 bases are a match to TRBD1. The CDR3 runs 14 residues. The germline V gene encodes CDR1 SGHNT and CDR2 YYREEE (reference sequence). The J segment lost 3 bases and the V segment lost 4 bases, leaving 6 bases of the junction unmatched. CDR3 region: CASSDREWYTEAFF. The CDR3 DNA follows: TGTGCCAGCAGCGACAGGGAGTGGTACACTGAAGCTTTCTTT.

The chain's CDR3 is CASSEISGTGDPETQYF. CDR3 nucleotides: TGTGCCAGCAGTGAGATTTCGGGGACAGGGGATCCAGAGACCCAGTACTTC. The chain uses TRBV2 and TRBJ2-5, with TRBD1 matching 10 bases. CDR1 SNHLY and CDR2 FYNNEI come from the germline V gene. Losses at the gene ends were 3 bases for V and 4 bases for J; bases not matched to a gene: 11. The CDR3 is 17 amino acids.

The chain couples TRBV19 to TRBJ1-5, with D tentatively TRBD1 (5 bases). Germline-derived CDR1 and CDR2 are LNHDA and SQIVND (reference sequence). This CDR3 comprises 13 residues. V lost 10 bases and J lost 3, with 13 bases in between. CDR3 amino acids: CATYRRDNQPQHF. The CDR3 bases are TGTGCCACGTACAGGCGAGACAATCAGCCCCAGCATTTT.